Each of the 32 T cell receptor beta chains below was sequenced from the same sample in a study of T cell responses to AZD1222 COVID-19 vaccine. The table came from immunoSEQ multiplex PCR; TCRdb's copy has only in-frame clones and leaves some out. The sample consists of 45,000 to 60,000 clones, 65% to 80% of them appearing once. The sample consisted of peripheral blood, taken on day 0 of AZD1222 vaccination. The origin of the receptors is an adult in good health.

This clone ranks as medium-sized. V usage is TRBV7-2 and J usage is TRBJ1-2; D is possibly TRBD1 (5 bases). V lost 1 base, J lost 8 bases, and 11 bases lay in between. This CDR3 is built from 13 residues. Looked up from germline, CDR1 is SGHTA and CDR2 is FQGNSA. The DNA of the CDR3 is TGTGCCAGCAGCTTAGGAGGGCAGGGAGGCTACACCTTC. Amino acid sequence: CASSLGGQGGYTF.

This rearrangement joins TRBV29-1 to TRBJ1-1, with D unclear. CDR3 length equals 13 residues. Between the trimmed V and J ends, which lost 2 bases and 0 bases, there was a span of 7 bases. The germline V gene has CDR1 SQVTM and CDR2 ANQGSEA. Written as DNA, the CDR3 is TGCAGCGTTGAAAGAGAGGTGAACACTGAAGCTTTCTTT. Translating gives CSVEREVNTEAFF.

The chain employs TRBV18 and TRBJ2-5, with D perhaps TRBD1 (6 bases). Per the germline V gene, CDR1 is KGHSH and CDR2 is LQKENI. CDR3 length: 16 residues. The germline V and J ends were trimmed by 1 base and 2 bases, with 14 bases remaining between them. The CDR3 sequence: CASSPRGGVQQETQYF. The CDR3 DNA is TGTGCCAGCTCACCACGAGGGGGAGTACAACAAGAGACCCAGTACTTC.

The CDR3: CASSSATGYAGELFF. In nucleotides, the CDR3 is TGTGCCAGCAGCTCAGCGACAGGGTATGCCGGGGAGCTGTTTTTT. This chain uses TRBV11-2 with TRBJ2-2; 7 bases match TRBD1. The trim removed 4 bases at V and 6 bases at J, leaving 8 bases unmatched. CDR3 length equals 15 residues. Germline assignment: CDR1 SGHAT and CDR2 FQNNGV.

This clone showed up just a few times. The rearrangement joins TRBV5-1 to TRBJ1-2; D may be TRBD1 (5 bases). Germline CDR1 reads SGHRS; CDR2 reads YFSETQ. Trimming removed 0 bases from V and 7 bases from J, with 16 bases in between. The CDR3 runs 15 residues. CDR3 sequence reads: CASSLDPAGLGGYTF. Here the CDR3 DNA reads TGCGCCAGCAGCTTGGATCCCGCAGGGCTGGGTGGCTACACCTTC.

The genes are TRBV7-2 and TRBJ2-1; the D is unclear. V was cut by 2 bases and J by 0 bases, with 8 bases left in between. The germline CDR1 and CDR2 sequences are SGHTA and FQGNSA. The CDR3 has 15 amino acids. The CDR3 region is CASSLNPSSYNEQFF. DNA of the CDR3: TGTGCCAGCAGCTTAAACCCCAGCTCCTACAATGAGCAGTTCTTC. The complete variable domain, with remaining parts taken from reference TRBV7-2 and TRBJ2-1, reads GAGVSQSPSNKVTEKGKDVELRCDPISGHTALYWYRQSLGQGLEFLIYFQGNSAPDKSGLPSDRFSAERTGGSVSTLTIQRTQQEDSAVYLCASSLNPSSYNEQFFGPGTRLTVL.

The chain couples TRBV15 to TRBJ2-1; D perhaps matches TRBD1 (6 bases). The germline V gene encodes CDR1 LNHNV and CDR2 YYDKDF (reference sequence). This CDR3 is 13 amino acids long. Trimming pared 5 bases from V and 5 bases from J, leaving 10 bases between. The CDR3 is CATSDGQHNEQFF. CDR3 coding DNA: TGTGCCACCAGCGATGGACAGCACAATGAGCAGTTCTTC.

V is TRBV19 and J is TRBJ1-5; D is uncertain. Germline V gives CDR1 LNHDA, CDR2 SQIVND (reference sequence). This CDR3 spans 13 amino acids. The V end was cut by 4 bases, the J end by 6 bases, with 10 bases between. CDR3 DNA sequence: TGTGCCAGTAGTAAGGGTTTGGGTCAGCCCCAGCATTTT. This codes for CASSKGLGQPQHF.

V and J are TRBV28 and TRBJ1-4, with D unresolved. The CDR3 contains 16 residues. Trimming removed 5 bases from V and 3 bases from J, with 16 bases in between. Germline lookup yields CDR1 MDHEN and CDR2 SYDVKM. The CDR3 protein is CASSQTRRRSNEKLFF. CDR3 in DNA: TGTGCCAGCAGTCAGACCAGGAGGAGGTCTAATGAAAAACTGTTTTTT.

The V call is TRBV3-1 (or the pseudogene TRBV3-2), the J call TRBJ1-3; a possible D gene is TRBD1 (5 bases). The CDR3 totals 14 residues. Germline CDR1 reads LGHDT; CDR2 reads YNNKEL (reference sequence). V was trimmed by 4 bases and J by 1 base, leaving 8 bases between them. The DNA of the CDR3 is TGTGCCAGCAGCCTAAAGGGGTCTGGAAACACCATATATTTT. It is translated as CASSLKGSGNTIYF.

This chain uses TRBV6-2 or TRBV6-3 with TRBJ2-7; no reliable D call. The germline gives CDR1 MNHEY, CDR2 SVGEGT. The CDR3 totals 17 residues. Deletions cut 1 base from V and 0 bases from J, with 16 bases between. CDR3 sequence (DNA): TGTGCCAGCAGTTACTACCCCGGGCTCAGCTCCTCCTACGAGCAGTACTTC. Encoded protein: CASSYYPGLSSSYEQYF.

The chain carries TRBV30 and TRBJ1-2, with D possibly TRBD1 on 5 matching bases. The V end was cut by 3 bases, the J end by 3 bases, with 14 bases between. The length of the CDR3 is 14 residues. Germline V CDR1 and CDR2: GTSNPN, SVGIG (reference sequence). Written as DNA, the CDR3 is TGTGCCTGGAGCCCCCAACGGGGGGACTATGGCTACACCTTC. Amino acid sequence: CAWSPQRGDYGYTF. The full variable domain, rest sourced from reference TRBV30 and TRBJ1-2, is SQTIHQWPATLVQPVGSPLSLECTVEGTSNPNLYWYRQAAGRGLQLLFYSVGIGQISSEVPQNLSASRPQDRQFILSSKKLLLSDSGFYLCAWSPQRGDYGYTFGSGTRLTVV.

This chain links TRBV9 with TRBJ2-1; D gene unclear. Germline-derived CDR1 and CDR2 are SGDLS and YYNGEE. CDR3 length: 13 amino acids. The V gene lost 4 bases and the J gene lost 4 bases, with 9 bases spanning the gap. CDR3 sequence reads: CASSPPGYNEQFF. The DNA for the CDR3 is TGTGCCAGCAGCCCCCCCGGATACAATGAGCAGTTCTTC.

In this sample, this clone turned up once. The V call is TRBV28, the J call TRBJ1-4; no definite D call. Trimming took 2 bases from V and 7 from J, leaving 8 bases between them. Per germline, CDR1 MDHEN and CDR2 SYDVKM. CDR3 size: 13 residues. The CDR3: CASSLGGFEKLFF. CDR3 nucleotide sequence: TGTGCCAGCAGTTTAGGAGGGTTTGAAAAACTGTTTTTT.

The gene calls are TRBV28 and TRBJ2-1, with a weak D call TRBD2 (6 bases). Trimming stripped 4 bases from V and 0 bases from J, with 19 bases between. The CDR3 contains 18 residues. Germline-derived CDR1 and CDR2 are MDHEN and SYDVKM. The chain's CDR3 is CASSSTAPTSLSYNEQFF. Here the CDR3 DNA reads TGTGCCAGCAGTTCCACTGCCCCCACTAGCCTCTCCTACAATGAGCAGTTCTTC.

This clone was recorded a few times. This chain joins TRBV4-1 and TRBJ2-2; either TRBD1 or TRBD2 may fit D (5 bases each). CDR1 is MGHRA and CDR2 is YSYEKL in the germline V gene. The V end lost 0 bases, the J end lost 1 base, and 6 bases lay between the germline ends. This CDR3 comprises 15 residues. CDR3 residues: CASSQDGGNTGELFF. The DNA for the CDR3 is TGCGCCAGCAGCCAAGATGGGGGGAACACCGGGGAGCTGTTTTTT.

The CDR3 loop reads CASTNRSRGAGSNQPQHF. CDR3 nucleotide sequence: TGTGCCAGTACCAATCGGTCCCGGGGGGCTGGTAGCAATCAGCCCCAGCATTTT. The chain links TRBV19 to TRBJ1-5; tentatively, D is TRBD1 (6 bases). The CDR3 extends over 18 amino acids. Germline lookup yields CDR1 LNHDA and CDR2 SQIVND (reference sequence). Trimming cost V 7 bases and J 0 bases, with 22 bases left between them.

The rearrangement uses TRBV28 and TRBJ1-1, with TRBD1 as a possible D gene (5 bases). The germline V and J ends were trimmed by 4 bases and 1 base, with 16 bases remaining between them. The CDR3 sequence is 16 residues long. CDR1 MDHEN and CDR2 SYDVKM come from the germline V gene. The CDR3 nucleotides are TGTGCCAGCAGTTCGGGACGACTTCGGGGGAACACTGAAGCTTTCTTT. Encoded protein: CASSSGRLRGNTEAFF. The entire variable domain, with the rest obtained from reference TRBV28 and TRBJ1-1, is as follows: DVKVTQSSRYLVKRTGEKVFLECVQDMDHENMFWYRQDPGLGLRLIYFSYDVKMKEKGDIPEGYSVSREKKERFSLILESASTNQTSMYLCASSSGRLRGNTEAFFGQGTRLTVV.

This chain links TRBV28 with TRBJ2-5, with TRBD2 matching 15 bases. Trimming cost V 6 bases and J 5 bases; bases outside gene matches: 7. The length of the CDR3 is 16 residues. Germline CDR1 MDHEN, CDR2 SYDVKM. CDR3: CASSYGLAGGQETQYF. The CDR3, as DNA: TGTGCCAGCAGCTACGGACTAGCGGGGGGGCAGGAGACCCAGTACTTC.

This clone was counted a few times. The rearrangement uses TRBV29-1 and TRBJ2-5; D possibly matches TRBD1 or TRBD2 (5 bases each). There are 13 residues in the CDR3. Germline V gene lookup returns CDR1 SQVTM and CDR2 ANQGSEA. V shed 7 bases and J shed 9 bases, with 21 bases lying between them. The CDR3 DNA sequence: TGCAGCGGACGACCGGGACCCGGTGTCGCCCAGTACTTC. Translating gives CSGRPGPGVAQYF.

A single count supports this clone. V usage is TRBV6-6 and J usage is TRBJ2-7; possibly TRBD1 for D (5 bases). The ends were cut back, 5 bases at V and 2 bases at J, with 22 bases in the middle. CDR3 length: 17 residues. CDR1 and CDR2 (germline): MNHNY, SVGAGI (reference sequence). The CDR3 loop is CASSRTLGQAYPYEQYV. The CDR3 region has the DNA TGTGCCAGCAGTCGAACCCTGGGGCAGGCATACCCCTACGAGCAGTACGTC.

The gene calls are TRBV30 and TRBJ1-1; D is uncertain. Trimming cost V 3 bases and J 2 bases, with 10 bases left between them. The CDR3 length is 13 residues. Germline V gives CDR1 GTSNPN, CDR2 SVGIG (reference sequence). In DNA form, the CDR3 reads TGTGCCTGGAGAGGAACTTATAACACTGAAGCTTTCTTT. Encoded protein: CAWRGTYNTEAFF.

This clone was observed once. The chain uses TRBV29-1 and TRBJ1-2; perhaps TRBD1 as D (6 bases). Trimming took 3 bases from V and 4 from J, leaving 12 bases between them. The V gene's germline CDR1 is SQVTM and CDR2 ANQGSEA. The CDR3 contains 13 residues. CDR3 sequence reads: CSVEGGGGYGYTF. In nucleotides, the CDR3 is TGCAGCGTTGAGGGCGGGGGCGGCTATGGCTACACCTTC.

The V and J genes are TRBV29-1 and TRBJ1-6; 10 bases are shared with TRBD1. V dropped 7 bases and J dropped 5; count of bases not matched to a gene: 5. The germline V gene has CDR1 SQVTM and CDR2 ANQGSEA. The CDR3 contains 14 residues. DNA for the CDR3: TGCAGCGCTCGGACAGGGGGAAATAATTCACCCCTCCACTTT. As protein: CSARTGGNNSPLHF. Full variable domain (remainder filled in from reference TRBV29-1 and TRBJ1-6): SAVISQKPSRDICQRGTSLTIQCQVDSQVTMMFWYRQQPGQSLTLIATANQGSEATYESGFVIDKFPISRPNLTFSTLTVSNMSPEDSSIYLCSARTGGNNSPLHFGNGTRLTVT.

V is TRBV5-1 and J is TRBJ1-1; D possibly corresponds to TRBD1 (5 bases). This CDR3 is built from 14 residues. Between the trimmed V and J ends, which lost 0 bases and 6 bases, there was a span of 12 bases. Germline CDR1 and CDR2: SGHRS and YFSETQ. The CDR3 is CASSLGGAGAEAFF. The CDR3, as DNA: TGCGCCAGCAGCTTGGGAGGGGCGGGGGCTGAAGCTTTCTTT.

The J gene is TRBJ1-1, the V gene TRBV6-1, with a tentative D call TRBD1 (6 bases). Deletions cut 1 base from V and 11 bases from J, with 8 bases between. Germline CDR1 and CDR2: MNHNS and SASEGT. This CDR3 has 11 residues. The CDR3 DNA follows: TGTGCCAGCAGTGAAGAAGGGGGGGCTTTCTTT. Translated, it gives CASSEEGGAFF.

Of note for this clone: A junction boundary mismatches the germline segment, possibly from a read error. The chain is built from TRBV2 and TRBJ2-7; 16 nucleotides match TRBD2. Per germline, CDR1 SNHLY and CDR2 FYNNEI. The CDR3 sequence is 13 residues long. The DNA of the CDR3 is TGTGCCAGCAGTGCCGGGACTAGCGGGAGGGCCGAGTTC. Its translation is CASSAGTSGRAEF. The whole variable domain, remainder taken from reference TRBV2 and TRBJ2-7, is EPEVTQTPSHQVTQMGQEVILRCVPISNHLYFYWYRQILGQKVEFLVSFYNNEISEKSEIFDDQFSVERPDGSNFTLKIRSTKLEDSAMYFCASSAGTSGRAEFGPGTRLTVT.

The V gene is TRBV27, the J gene TRBJ2-7, with TRBD2 matching 12 bases. Trimming took 0 bases from V and 6 from J; bases not matched to a gene: 3. From germline, CDR1 is MNHEY and CDR2 SMNVEV (reference sequence). The CDR3 loop spans 15 amino acids. The CDR3 coding sequence is TGTGCCAGCAGTTTATCAGCTAGCGGGGGGGCCGAGCAGTACGTC. This codes for CASSLSASGGAEQYV.

This chain links TRBV5-1 with TRBJ1-2; TRBD1 matches at 9 bases. With V trimmed by 1 base and J by 6 bases, 7 bases remained unmatched. The CDR3 loop spans 15 amino acids. CDR1 is SGHRS and CDR2 is YFSETQ in the germline V gene. The DNA for the CDR3 is TGCGCCAGCAGCTTGACCGGGACAGGGTTCGATGGCTACACCTTC. It codes for CASSLTGTGFDGYTF. Variable domain in full (rest from reference TRBV5-1 and TRBJ1-2): KAGVTQTPRYLIKTRGQQVTLSCSPISGHRSVSWYQQTPGQGLQFLFEYFSETQRNKGNFPGRFSGRQFSNSRSEMNVSTLELGDSALYLCASSLTGTGFDGYTFGSGTRLTVV.

CDR3 coding DNA: TGTGCCAGCAGCCAGGACTACCGGACCTACGAGCAGTACTTC. Protein: CASSQDYRTYEQYF. J is TRBJ2-7 and V is TRBV7-2, with a tentative D call TRBD2 (6 bases). The V gene lost 5 bases and the J gene lost 2 bases, with 13 bases spanning the gap. The length of the CDR3 is 14 residues. Germline lookup yields CDR1 SGHTA and CDR2 FQGNSA.

This clone turned up a few times. J is TRBJ1-2 and V is TRBV19; D might be TRBD1 (5 bases). This CDR3 region has 13 residues. Trimming left V 11 bases short and J 6 bases short, with 19 bases between. Germline-derived CDR1 and CDR2 are LNHDA and SQIVND (reference sequence). The CDR3 bases are TGTGCCGCTAGTAGGGGTTTACGCGATGGCTACACCTTC. It translates to CAASRGLRDGYTF.

The chain links TRBV5-4 to TRBJ2-1, with 7 bases that match TRBD1. CDR3 length: 17 residues. The germline V gene encodes CDR1 SGHNT and CDR2 YYREEE (reference sequence). V lost 4 bases and J lost 4; bases outside the gene matches: 14. The CDR3 region is CASSSLAGTVGYNEQFF. In nucleotides, the CDR3 is TGTGCCAGCAGCAGCCTGGCCGGGACAGTGGGATACAATGAGCAGTTCTTC.